Below are 8 T cell receptor beta chains sequenced from a single sample in a study of regulatory T cells in long-lasting Graves disease. Researchers made TCR beta libraries by using iRepertoire HTBI primers and running Arm-PCR on CDR3 regions. Using its own MiXCR run on the multiplex PCR reads, TCRdb lists one record per CDR3 protein. The sample records over 450,000 distinct CDR3 sequences, roughly 21% being singletons. Time point described: persistent/refractory GD, antithyroid drugs over 5 years with positive TRAb. Researchers made the TCR library from RNA that was extracted from PBMCs. Specimen: peripheral blood mononuclear cells (PBMCs), collected when the disease was refractory, from a patient treated with antithyroid drugs. The origin of the receptors is a female donor with Graves disease.

This clonotype has a count of ten or more. This rearrangement joins TRBV2 to TRBJ1-2, with a weak D call TRBD1 (6 bases). Germline V gene data show CDR1 as SNHLY and CDR2 as FYNNEI. There are 15 residues in the CDR3. Deletions cut 4 bases from V and 1 base from J, with 13 bases between. The CDR3 here is CASSGLGADNYGYTF. As DNA, the CDR3 is TGTGCCAGCAGTGGCTTGGGGGCTGATAACTATGGCTACACCTTC.

This clonotype was seen more than once but under ten times. The chain uses TRBV27 and TRBJ2-2; 10 nucleotides line up with TRBD1. Germline V gives CDR1 MNHEY, CDR2 SMNVEV (reference sequence). This CDR3 spans 15 amino acids. J lost 4 bases, V lost 3 bases, and 2 bases had no gene match. For the CDR3, the DNA is TGTGCCAGCAGTTTTGGGACAGGGGTCACCGGGGAGCTGTTTTTT. The encoded protein is CASSFGTGVTGELFF.

The V and J genes are TRBV28 and TRBJ2-3, with D perhaps given as TRBD1 or TRBD2 (5 bases each). This CDR3 is built from 15 residues. V lost 1 base to trimming and J lost 2 bases, with 10 bases between them. CDR1 is MDHEN and CDR2 is SYDVKM in the germline V gene. The CDR3 bases are TGTGCCAGCAGTTTATATCAGGGAGCCACAGATACGCAGTATTTT. As protein: CASSLYQGATDTQYF.

This rearrangement joins TRBV29-1 to TRBJ2-5; D gene uncertain. CDR3 length equals 13 residues. Germline V gives CDR1 SQVTM, CDR2 ANQGSEA. V was shortened by 4 bases and J by 2 bases, with 11 bases between the two germline ends. CDR3 DNA: TGCAGCGTTGGACCGGCACTTCAAGAGACCCAGTACTTC. Protein product: CSVGPALQETQYF.

This clonotype was picked up a small number of times. V gene TRBV7-9 combines with J gene TRBJ1-2; no reliable D call. The ends were cut back, 2 bases at V and 8 bases at J, with 3 bases in the middle. The CDR3 extends over 10 amino acids. The germline gives CDR1 SEHNR, CDR2 FQNEAQ (reference sequence). CDR3: CASSLKGYTF. CDR3 bases: TGTGCCAGCAGCTTAAAGGGCTACACCTTC.

This clonotype was observed a handful of times. A read error may account for a junction end that differs from germline. V usage is TRBV7-8 and J usage is TRBJ2-3, with a possible D match to TRBD1 (6 bases). The CDR3 totals 15 residues. Germline loops: CDR1 SGHVS, CDR2 FQNEAQ. This CDR3 is CASNLLGASTDTQYF. The CDR3 nucleotides read TGTGCCAGCAACTTACTGGGGGCCTCCACAGATACGCAGTATTTT.

The CDR3 DNA follows: TGTGCCAGCAGGGGACCGGGACAGGGGCCCTACGAGCAGTACTTC. As protein: CASRGPGQGPYEQYF. The chain uses TRBV6-1 and TRBJ2-7; 10 bases line up with TRBD1. The junction had 7 bases not matched to a gene; V was cut back by 6 bases and J by 2 bases. Per germline, CDR1 MNHNS and CDR2 SASEGT. This CDR3 is 15 amino acids long.

This clonotype was detected ten times or more. This chain links TRBV28 with TRBJ2-7; TRBD1 aligns across 10 bases. The CDR3 has 15 amino acids. Germline values: CDR1 MDHEN, CDR2 SYDVKM. V shed 6 bases, J shed 1 base, and the junction held 6 bases outside the gene matches. This CDR3 reads CASRSPGQGSYEQYF. In DNA, the CDR3 is TGTGCCAGCAGATCGCCGGGACAGGGGTCCTACGAGCAGTACTTC. Full variable domain (missing parts from reference TRBV28 and TRBJ2-7): DVKVTQSSRYLVKRTGEKVFLECVQDMDHENMFWYRQDPGLGLRLIYFSYDVKMKEKGDIPEGYSVSREKKERFSLILESASTNQTSMYLCASRSPGQGSYEQYFGPGTRLTVT.